These 22 T cell receptor beta chains were sequenced from one sample in a study of cytomegalovirus exposure and HLA in healthy donors. Use of 60 Vbeta and 13 Jbeta primers characterized the PCR. Assay: immunoSEQ multiplex PCR; the TCRdb copy retains only in-frame clones and omits some. This table has 72,000 or so clones, 74% appearing once. The sequenced sample was PBMCs. All receptors come from a human donor in good health.

This rearrangement joins TRBV28 to TRBJ2-7, with 7 bases matching TRBD2. The CDR3 is 12 residues long. The V gene end was trimmed by 2 bases and the J gene end by 6 bases; junction bases not matched to a gene: 1. Germline assignment: CDR1 MDHEN and CDR2 SYDVKM. The CDR3 region has the DNA TGTGCCAGCAGTTTACGGGAGGCCGAGCAGTACTTC. It codes for CASSLREAEQYF.

The J gene is TRBJ1-5, the V gene TRBV18, with D unclear. This CDR3 has 13 amino acids. Trimming took off 1 base at V and 6 bases at J, with 7 bases between the two ends. Germline V CDR1 and CDR2: KGHSH, LQKENI. DNA of the CDR3: TGTGCCAGCTCACCACGGGCAGGTCAGCCCCAGCATTTT. Amino acids: CASSPRAGQPQHF.

The chain uses TRBV30 and TRBJ2-5; 10 bases fit TRBD2. The last part of the DNA fits TRBJ2-7 better; the J call may be wrong. CDR3 length: 17 residues. Germline-derived CDR1 and CDR2 are GTSNPN and SVGIG (reference sequence). The CDR3 sequence: CAWRLTGTSASSYEQYF. CDR3 DNA sequence: TGTGCCTGGAGATTAACCGGGACTAGCGCGAGCTCCTACGAGCAGTACTTC.

This clone was seen a single time. This chain connects TRBV21-1 to TRBJ2-1; the listed D gene, TRBD2, was not tested against the DNA. TRBV21-1 is marked as a pseudogene. There are 20 residues in the CDR3. The CDR3 DNA reads TGTGCCAGCAGCCTACCCCCCACCCGCGGGGGACACAGCTCCTACAATGAGCAGTTCTTC. Its protein is CASSLPPTRGGHSSYNEQFF.

This clone came up a few times. The CDR3 reads CSVEVRNRGPGNTIYF. CDR3 coding DNA: TGCAGCGTTGAAGTTAGGAACAGGGGGCCTGGAAACACCATATATTTT. The J gene is TRBJ1-3, the V gene TRBV29-1; 9 bases align to TRBD1. CDR1 and CDR2 (germline): SQVTM, ANQGSEA. V lost 1 base to trimming and J lost 2 bases; unmatched junction nucleotides: 6. The length of the CDR3 is 16 residues.

The chain has TRBV27 and TRBJ2-7; the match to TRBD2 covers 12 bases. J gave up 4 bases and V 5 bases, and 6 bases lay outside the gene matches. The CDR3 contains 15 residues. Germline V CDR1 and CDR2: MNHEY, SMNVEV (reference sequence). Written as DNA, the CDR3 is TGTGCCAGCAGTCCCCTGACTAGCGGGAGTTACGAGCAGTACTTC. It is translated as CASSPLTSGSYEQYF.

The chain joins TRBV5-1 to TRBJ2-5, with a weak D call TRBD1 (5 bases). CDR1 is SGHRS, CDR2 YFSETQ, per germline. V was trimmed by 4 bases and J by 2 bases, leaving 18 bases between them. This CDR3 comprises 16 residues. The CDR3 DNA reads as TGCGCCAGCAGCCTGCGGTGGGATGGGGCACAAGAGACCCAGTACTTC. Translation: CASSLRWDGAQETQYF.

This chain connects TRBV6-5 to TRBJ1-2, with 11 bases matching TRBD1. The CDR3 contains 15 residues. Trimming removed 2 bases from V and 3 bases from J; junction bases left unmatched: 2. CDR1 MNHEY and CDR2 SVGAGI come from the germline V gene. The CDR3 region is CASSYRTGGDYGYTF. CDR3 bases: TGTGCCAGCAGTTACCGGACAGGGGGCGACTATGGCTACACCTTC.

This chain uses TRBV5-1 with TRBJ1-1; tentative D call: TRBD1 (6 bases). The CDR3 totals 14 residues. V was trimmed by 1 base and J by 1 base, leaving 8 bases between them. Germline CDR1 is SGHRS and CDR2 is YFSETQ. The DNA of the CDR3 is TGCGCCAGCAGCTTGACAGGGACGAACACTGAAGCTTTCTTT. Its translation: CASSLTGTNTEAFF.

In its sample, this clone was seen a few times. The rearrangement links TRBV5-4 to TRBJ2-7, with D possibly being TRBD1 (6 bases). The CDR3 spans 14 residues. Trimming cost V 2 bases and J 0 bases, with 9 bases left between them. The germline V gene has CDR1 SGHNT and CDR2 YYREEE (reference sequence). The CDR3 sequence is CASSFTGSSYEQYF. The DNA of the CDR3 is TGTGCCAGCAGCTTCACAGGGAGCTCCTACGAGCAGTACTTC. Complete variable domain (other parts from reference TRBV5-4 and TRBJ2-7): ETGVTQSPTHLIKTRGQQVTLRCSSQSGHNTVSWYQQALGQGPQFIFQYYREEENGRGNFPPRFSGLQFPNYSSELNVNALELDDSALYLCASSFTGSSYEQYFGPGTRLTVT.

This chain connects TRBV28 to TRBJ1-1; possible D gene TRBD1, 5 bases. Germline values: CDR1 MDHEN, CDR2 SYDVKM. There are 15 residues in the CDR3. Trimming cost V 6 bases and J 1 base, with 15 bases left between them. The CDR3 bases are TGTGCCAGCAGCTTACCCGGACACGGGAACACTGAAGCTTTCTTT. Translated, it gives CASSLPGHGNTEAFF.

The chain uses TRBV4-1 and TRBJ2-1; TRBD2 aligns across 8 bases. V gave up 6 bases and J gave up 6 bases; unmatched junction bases: 7. The CDR3 runs 14 residues. Per germline, CDR1 MGHRA and CDR2 YSYEKL. DNA for the CDR3: TGCGCCAGCAGTCCCGGGGGGGCGCGCAATGAGCAGTTCTTC. Translated: CASSPGGARNEQFF.

J is TRBJ1-3 and V is TRBV2, with D possibly matching TRBD1 (5 bases). V was pared by 3 bases and J by 2 bases, with 5 bases between. The germline CDR1 and CDR2 sequences are SNHLY and FYNNEI. The CDR3 sequence is 13 residues long. This CDR3 is CASSDRAGNTIYF. The CDR3 DNA is TGTGCCAGCAGTGACAGGGCTGGAAACACCATATATTTT.

This chain connects TRBV9 to TRBJ1-2; D might be TRBD1 (5 bases). The CDR3 is made up of 15 amino acids. Germline CDR1 is SGDLS and CDR2 is YYNGEE. V was pared by 6 bases and J by 4 bases, with 19 bases between. Here the CDR3 DNA reads TGTGCCAGCACCGAAGAGGGAGGGGCGTTCTATGGCTACACCTTC. Translation: CASTEEGGAFYGYTF.

This clone was seen just once. The J gene is TRBJ2-7, the V gene TRBV14; D perhaps matches TRBD1 (8 bases). This CDR3 is 14 amino acids long. The V end was cut by 3 bases, the J end by 2 bases, with 11 bases between. CDR1 and CDR2 from the germline V gene are SGHDN and FVKESK. Here the CDR3 DNA reads TGTGCCAGCAGCCACACAGGGGGGGCCTACGAGCAGTACTTC. Protein sequence: CASSHTGGAYEQYF.

The chain is built from TRBV5-1 and TRBJ1-3, with TRBD1 matching 7 bases. The germline CDR1 and CDR2 sequences are SGHRS and YFSETQ. V lost 2 bases and J lost 0; bases outside the gene matches: 5. CDR3 length equals 16 residues. The CDR3 bases are TGCGCCAGCAGCTTAGGACAGGCGATCTCTGGAAACACCATATATTTT. Residues: CASSLGQAISGNTIYF.

The chain is built from TRBV30 and TRBJ1-2; possibly TRBD1 for D (5 bases). Germline CDR1 reads GTSNPN; CDR2 reads SVGIG (reference sequence). V lost 2 bases, J lost 8 bases, and 21 bases lay in between. This CDR3 spans 15 amino acids. This CDR3 reads CAWSYAGRSRRGYTF. The CDR3, as DNA: TGTGCCTGGAGTTATGCGGGACGGAGTCGACGGGGCTACACCTTC.

The chain is built from TRBV19 and TRBJ2-3; 13 bases are a match to TRBD2. CDR3 length equals 17 residues. Germline values: CDR1 LNHDA, CDR2 SQIVND (reference sequence). Losses at the gene ends were 5 bases for V and 1 base for J; bases not matched to a gene: 6. The CDR3 sequence: CASSVRLAGGGTDTQYF. DNA of the CDR3: TGTGCCAGTAGTGTCCGACTAGCGGGGGGAGGCACAGATACGCAGTATTTT.

The chain joins TRBV4-2 to TRBJ2-5, with 8 bases that match TRBD2. This CDR3 has 16 amino acids. The J segment lost 5 bases and the V segment lost 4 bases, leaving 12 bases of the junction unmatched. Germline CDR1 is LGHNA and CDR2 is YNFKEQ. CDR3 sequence reads: CASSPFNERESETQYF. The CDR3 DNA reads as TGTGCCAGCAGCCCATTTAACGAGCGGGAGTCCGAGACCCAGTACTTC.

The chain combines TRBV7-2 with TRBJ2-7; 7 bases match TRBD2. The germline gives CDR1 SGHTA, CDR2 FQGNSA. V was pared by 5 bases and J by 0 bases, with 7 bases of the junction left unmatched. The CDR3 is made up of 15 amino acids. DNA of the CDR3: TGTGCCAGCAGCCCCAGGGAGGGTAACTCCTACGAGCAGTACTTC. This translates into CASSPREGNSYEQYF.

V gene TRBV5-1 combines with J gene TRBJ1-1; D gene unclear. Germline loops: CDR1 SGHRS, CDR2 YFSETQ. Trimming took 0 bases from V and 5 from J, leaving 8 bases between them. CDR3 length equals 13 residues. The CDR3 DNA is TGCGCCAGCAGCTTGGCCGGCAGGACTGAAGCTTTCTTT. Translated, it gives CASSLAGRTEAFF.

For the CDR3, the DNA is TGCGCCAGCAGCTTGGGTACCCCAGGGACCCAGTACTTC. Translated: CASSLGTPGTQYF. This rearrangement joins TRBV5-1 to TRBJ2-5, with unresolved D. The germline V and J ends were trimmed by 0 bases and 7 bases, with 10 bases remaining between them. The CDR3 covers 13 residues. CDR1 and CDR2 (germline): SGHRS, YFSETQ.